This T cell receptor beta chain was recorded in a study of cytomegalovirus exposure and HLA in healthy donors (dated by TCRdb to the late 2010s). Regarding the study in general: According to an earlier analysis of a few hundred of the donors, about 179 million T cells yielded approximately 120 million unique TCR beta sequences and about 300 Gb of sequence data. An early release covering roughly 600 HLA-typed donors comprised about 300 gigabases of sequencing data and around 85 million unique TCR sequences. The genetic ancestry cluster associated with self-reported Caucasian donors included 70% to 85% of the roughly 410 genotyped donors. The aim of the study was to test whether cataloging public T cell receptors could identify signatures of past pathogen exposure. The T cell repertoires of roughly 660 subjects were profiled by immunosequencing and related to cytomegalovirus serostatus. In addition to the first cohort of around 670 subjects, a separate validation cohort of 120 different subjects was used. To predict cytomegalovirus infection status, the study combined high-throughput TCR immunosequencing, statistical association of individual TCRs with disease status, and machine learning. A later analysis re-analyzed previously published TCR beta repertoires from 660 or so donors and added high-resolution HLA genotyping to study TCR occurrence patterns. The later analysis used no new phenotypic data to find candidate immune exposures, relying instead on TCR beta sequences and their occurrence across donors. An earlier analysis of 587 of the donors used high-throughput TCR beta sequencing to judge whether each TCR beta V gene segment behaved as functional or pseudogenic. Donor age, sex, ethnicity and CMV serostatus were compiled alongside the repertoire data. In a later genetic analysis, genome-wide SNP genotypes for about three fifths of the roughly 670 donors were used, and that subset was treated as a discovery cohort. Every discovery cohort repertoire had been produced on one sequencing platform. HLA typing covered class I and class II loci at four-digit resolution. The number of typed donors differed by locus: 629-630 for A, B, C, DRB1 and DQB1; some 500 for DQA1; 606 for DPA1; and some 450 for DPB1. Roughly five DR-DQ haplotypes were handled as single units for association and clustering because linkage in the cohort was strong. Across about 370 genotyped donors of the cohort, an average of about 240,000 unique TCR beta nucleotide sequences per donor were sequenced, and about a sixth of those sequences were non-productive.

There are 16 amino acids in the CDR3, from cysteine to phenylalanine inclusive. CDR3 DNA only is kept here, 48 bases in frame from base 1. The germline V gene (reference sequence) supplies CDR1 MNHEY and CDR2 SMNVEV. The V and J ends are trimmed by 4 bases and 3 bases, leaving 18 bases between them. The library was prepared using the immunoSEQ multiplex PCR assay. A mixture of 60 forward primers for TCR Vbeta segments and 13 reverse primers for TCR Jbeta segments was used in the multiplex PCR. A multiplex PCR assay on genomic DNA amplified the CDR3 region of rearranged TCR beta genes. The Illumina HiSeq System was used to sequence the amplified TCR beta libraries as 87-base-pair reads. The published analysis was carried out like this. A later analysis counted approximately 74 million unique TCR beta chains across the 600 to 850 repertoires, and approximately 11 million of these chains were shared by at least two donors. Raw reads were error-corrected and collapsed into unique sequences by a nearest-neighbor algorithm in which closely related sequences were merged to remove PCR and sequencing errors. Alignment of CDR3 sequences to IMGT reference sequences was used to assign V, D and J gene segments. For a sequence to be retained, at least a six-nucleotide match to both a V gene segment and a J gene segment was required. Rearrangements were called productive when the CDR3 lacked stop codons and stayed in frame with V and J; all others were non-productive. Following IMGT convention, CDR3 was defined as the stretch from the second conserved V-encoded cysteine up to the conserved J-encoded phenylalanine. In an earlier analysis of around 600 of the donors, sequences lacking an unambiguous match to a single V gene segment were excluded. An earlier analysis of a few hundred of the donors classified V segments as functional when productive rearrangements were above 56.7% and as segregating when the standard deviation between donors was above 5%. A statistical classification framework was developed to diagnose cytomegalovirus status using the catalog of TCR beta chain sequences. In a later analysis, V and J genes were assigned by comparing TCR nucleotide sequences against IMGT/GENE-DB human TR gene sequences. In a later analysis, CDR3 sequences and most-parsimonious VDJ recombination scenarios were assigned using the TCRdist pipeline. In a later analysis, each TCR beta chain was defined by its CDR3 amino acid sequence together with its V-gene family, and reads without a unique V-gene family were excluded. In a later analysis, a few hundred highly shared, low-generation-probability nucleotide sequences were removed to address suspected cross-contamination and a sequencing artifact. In a later analysis, a clonal expansion index was calculated for each public chain from normalized within-repertoire ranks of inferred template counts. A later analysis computed generation probabilities with a VDJ recombination model fitted to out-of-frame rearrangements, and checked the results against IGoR. In a later analysis, TCR-TCR, TCR-HLA and TCR-CMV co-occurrence was scored with hypergeometric tests, and a repertoire-size bias correction was applied to TCR pairs. In a later analysis, false discovery rates were estimated by permuting HLA or CMV assignments 20 times. A later analysis grouped co-occurring TCRs with DBSCAN, adding TCRdist sequence similarity when clustering within HLA-allele-positive subsets. Repertoires with fewer than 30,000 or more than 120,000 public chains, plus five repertoires with anomalous nucleotide sharing, were excluded from co-occurrence clustering. TCRdb holds this immuneACCESS table with in-frame rearrangements only. Some clones are missing; in checked studies, unresolved V genes explain under half, and the rest has no known cause. V and J calls plus clone size are reproduced from that table; the DNA served to infer D and trimming. This sample gives around 210,000 clones in total; around 77% of them show up just once. The ten biggest clones cover about 2.8% of the sample.

The cohort comprised fewer than 700 healthy bone marrow donors. Cohort members were all nominally healthy when sampled, although unrecorded immune exposures were likely present. The donor tested CMV seronegative and was one of the 352 seronegative cohort members. A peripheral blood sample was provided by each donor, and peripheral blood mononuclear cells were used for TCR beta sequencing. Genomic DNA extraction from the blood cell samples was performed with the Qiagen DNeasy Blood Extraction Kit. This clone appeared a few times. The target of this receptor is not known. No per-base quality is available; no much larger clone lies one base away. What the research found in general, with its limitations: It was suggested by the authors that the approach could potentially be generalized to other disease states and immunological phenotypes. For the cohort, immune exposure information was limited to CMV serostatus. A further reported finding was that TCR beta sequences accurately predicted the HLA-A and HLA-B alleles for most subjects in the first cohort. When HLA alleles, especially DR and DQ, strongly co-occurred, TCR associations were difficult to assign to individual alleles. Correlated functional status among segregating V segments might reflect linkage disequilibrium, but an unknown experimental factor could not be ruled out. Some IMGT-functional V segments, including TRBV6-2 and TRBV6-3, could not be told apart with the 87-base-pair reads, so those segments were excluded. The cohort was sequenced for TCR beta chains only, and without alpha or paired-chain data the features that could be detected were limited. Because some donors lacked HLA typing at each locus, the association tests relied only on the typed subset. A later analysis found that TCR association rates varied across HLA loci, with DRB1 alleles showing the most associated TCRs and HLA-C alleles the fewest. At a false discovery rate of 0.05, a later analysis linked about 17,000 TCR beta sequences to specific HLA alleles. A cluster of highly shared sequence variants was judged likely to represent a technical artifact of the sequencing pipeline. In a later analysis, most CMV-associated TCR beta chains were found to appear HLA-restricted, with HLA associations seemingly driven largely by CMV exposure. A total of 150 or so TCR beta chains were listed by the study as associated with cytomegalovirus. The classifier was reported to diagnose cytomegalovirus status with high specificity and sensitivity in both the original and validation cohorts. According to a later genetic analysis, donors in an Asian-associated ancestry cluster had fewer N-insertions in productive TCRs than the approximately 610-donor mean. In an earlier analysis of approximately 600 of the donors, most TCR beta V segments were observed in productive rearrangements about 87% or about 30% of the time, broadly matching IMGT annotations. Because counts were too low, some 16 rarely observed V segments, including chromosome 9 orphons, were excluded from the earlier analysis of under 650 of the donors. While some public TCRs were present in many individuals, most TCR sequences turned up only very rarely across donors. Several of the top co-occurrence clusters appeared to be linked to parvovirus B19, influenza, CMV and Epstein-Barr virus, according to a later analysis. Compared with equally common non-associated chains, HLA-associated TCR beta chains in a later analysis were more clonally expanded and had lower generation probabilities. A few of the identified cytomegalovirus-associated TCR beta chains were confirmed in vitro to be specific for cytomegalovirus antigens. In a later genetic analysis, a missense DCLRE1C variant was associated with V-gene and J-gene trimming of TCR beta chains, and the association was replicated in an independent cohort. The presence/absence analyses assumed that sequencing depth was roughly uniform across donors, and that assumption may not be true.

The clonotype was recovered from a woman aged 25 to 39 in good health and CMV-seronegative. The sample was PBMCs. The chain employs TRBV27 and TRBJ1-2, with the D gene not clear enough to name. The DNA reads TGTGCCAGCAGTTCCCAAGTGGCGAGGTCACACTATGGCTACACCTTC. It translates to CASSSQVARSHYGYTF.